What follows are 12 T cell receptor beta chains derived from one specimen sequenced in a study of cytotoxic CD8 clonotypes in ibrutinib-treated CLL. Sequencing used immunoSEQ multiplex PCR; TCRdb keeps in-frame clones, though not all of them. There are about 330,000 clones in the sample; 67% occur only once, and just under 6.5% lies in the top ten. The material was PBMCs, obtained after 36 months of ibrutinib treatment. These receptors all stem from a human donor with chronic lymphocytic leukemia.

There are a few counts of this clone. The chain has TRBV2 and TRBJ2-2, with 9 nucleotides matching TRBD1. Germline-derived CDR1 and CDR2 are SNHLY and FYNNEI. The CDR3 sequence is 14 residues long. Trimming at V came to 6 bases and at J to 9 bases, leaving 8 bases not matched to a gene. Written as DNA, the CDR3 is TGTGCCAGCAGGGACAGGGGCTTAACCAGGGAGCTGTTTTTT. Amino acids: CASRDRGLTRELFF.

The chain carries TRBV28 and TRBJ2-3; weak D call: TRBD1 (5 bases). The CDR3 consists of 15 residues. Germline values: CDR1 MDHEN, CDR2 SYDVKM. V was pared by 6 bases and J by 0 bases, with 13 bases between. The CDR3 nucleotides are TGTGCCAGCAGCCCAGGGTCTTGGAGCACAGATACGCAGTATTTT. It yields the protein CASSPGSWSTDTQYF.

The rearrangement links TRBV6-5 to TRBJ2-7; the match to TRBD2 covers 7 bases. After removal of 7 bases from V and 3 bases from J, the junction contained 12 bases not matched to a gene. CDR1 and CDR2 (germline): MNHEY, SVGAGI. CDR3 length: 15 amino acids. CDR3 DNA: TGTGCCAGCAAGTTCCTTACGACTAGCAACTACGAGCAGTACTTC. The encoded protein is CASKFLTTSNYEQYF.

This sequence joins TRBV4-2 and TRBJ2-5; perhaps D is TRBD1 or TRBD2 (5 bases each). The CDR3 contains 15 residues. V was clipped by 0 bases and J by 1 base, with 9 bases between them. CDR1 LGHNA and CDR2 YNFKEQ come from the germline V gene. CDR3 sequence reads: CASSQDEGRQETQYF. The CDR3 region has the DNA TGTGCCAGCAGCCAAGACGAGGGACGCCAAGAGACCCAGTACTTC.

The chain couples TRBV9 to TRBJ1-4; D is perhaps TRBD1 (5 bases). The CDR3 contains 15 residues. Germline V gene data show CDR1 as SGDLS and CDR2 as YYNGEE. The germline V and J ends were trimmed by 0 bases and 8 bases, with 14 bases remaining between them. The CDR3 is CASSVGAGSREKLFF. CDR3 nucleotide sequence: TGTGCCAGCAGCGTAGGCGCAGGGTCAAGGGAAAAACTGTTTTTT.

This chain connects TRBV5-1 to TRBJ2-7; weak D call: TRBD1 (7 bases). The germline gives CDR1 SGHRS, CDR2 YFSETQ. The CDR3 spans 15 residues. V lost 1 base to trimming and J lost 5 bases, with 16 bases between them. CDR3 nucleotides: TGCGCCAGCAGCTTGCAGGGGGGCCTAATTAACGAGCAGTACTTC. Translation gives CASSLQGGLINEQYF.

V usage is TRBV25-1 and J usage is TRBJ1-2; no firm D call. V was cut by 1 base and J by 8 bases, with 17 bases left in between. The CDR3 has 15 amino acids. Germline loops: CDR1 MGHDK, CDR2 SYGVNS. DNA for the CDR3: TGTGCCAGCAGTGAATGGGTAGGGAGAGTGGAGGGCTACACCTTC. This gives the protein CASSEWVGRVEGYTF.

The J gene is TRBJ2-7, the V gene TRBV20-1; D is uncertain. Germline-derived CDR1 and CDR2 are DFQATT and SNEGSKA (reference sequence). This CDR3 spans 11 amino acids. Trimming removed 3 bases at V and 3 bases at J, with 6 bases between. Here the CDR3 reads CSASVGYEQYF. The CDR3 DNA follows: TGCAGTGCTAGCGTGGGCTACGAGCAGTACTTC.

The chain joins TRBV7-9 to TRBJ2-4; tentative D call: TRBD1 (6 bases). V was cut by 5 bases and J by 0 bases, with 14 bases left in between. This CDR3 has 16 amino acids. Germline V gene data show CDR1 as SEHNR and CDR2 as FQNEAQ (reference sequence). CDR3 nucleotide sequence: TGTGCCAGCAGCACCCGGGACATATTAGCCAAAAACATTCAGTACTTC. Amino acid sequence: CASSTRDILAKNIQYF. Full variable domain (rest looked up from reference TRBV7-9 and TRBJ2-4): DTGVSQNPRHKITKRGQNVTFRCDPISEHNRLYWYRQTLGQGPEFLTYFQNEAQLEKSRLLSDRFSAERPKGSFSTLEIQRTEQGDSAMYLCASSTRDILAKNIQYFGAGTRLSVL.

The CDR3 DNA sequence: TGTGCCAGCAGTGAACCCTGGGGGGGCAAAAACATTCAGTACTTC. Amino acids: CASSEPWGGKNIQYF. This chain connects TRBV25-1 to TRBJ2-4; TRBD2 matches 7 bases. Trimming at V came to 2 bases and at J to 3 bases, leaving 4 bases not matched to a gene. CDR3 size: 15 residues. In germline, CDR1 is MGHDK, CDR2 SYGVNS.

The genes are TRBV15 and TRBJ1-1; D remains unclear. This CDR3 region has 18 residues. The V end lost 0 bases, the J end lost 0 bases, and 17 bases lay between the germline ends. In germline, CDR1 is LNHNV, CDR2 YYDKDF (reference sequence). In DNA form, the CDR3 reads TGTGCCACCAGCAGAGATCTCGGGTATAGGATCGTGAACACTGAAGCTTTCTTT. Translation: CATSRDLGYRIVNTEAFF.

This clone showed up just a few times. The chain couples TRBV9 to TRBJ1-2; a weak D match, TRBD1 (5 bases). From germline, CDR1 is SGDLS and CDR2 YYNGEE. The CDR3 runs to 14 residues. V lost 4 bases and J 8 bases, leaving 18 bases between the germline ends. The CDR3 loop reads CASSYRQPPEGYTF. The CDR3 DNA is TGTGCCAGCAGCTATCGACAGCCTCCTGAGGGCTACACCTTC.